The 16 T cell receptor beta chains listed next were all sequenced from one sample in a study of T cell repertoires in cytomegalovirus infection. TCRdb reprocessed the reads with MiXCR, giving one entry per CDR3 protein. The sample lists over 450,000 distinct CDR3 sequences, around 11% occurring once. The sample taken for sequencing was PBMCs. The receptors were gathered from a human donor in good health (CMV status not recorded). Some clones in this sample may be carry-over from other donors' samples.

The chain uses TRBV7-9 and TRBJ1-1, with 9 bases identical to TRBD1. This CDR3 comprises 15 residues. Unmatched junction bases numbered 10, after V lost 5 bases and J lost 6 bases. The V gene's germline CDR1 is SEHNR and CDR2 FQNEAQ (reference sequence). CDR3 DNA sequence: TGTGCCAGCAGCCGATACAGGGGGCGCGGCCCTGAAGCTTTCTTT. Protein product: CASSRYRGRGPEAFF.

Many counts were recorded for this clonotype. The chain is built from TRBV7-2 and TRBJ2-3; TRBD2 is a possible D gene (6 bases). The CDR3 covers 14 residues. Germline V gene lookup returns CDR1 SGHTA and CDR2 FQGNSA. V was clipped by 3 bases and J by 2 bases, with 9 bases between them. Written as DNA, the CDR3 is TGTGCCAGCAGCTTCGCGGGACTCACAGATACGCAGTATTTT. Its translation is CASSFAGLTDTQYF.

In its sample, this clonotype was seen many times. The CDR3: CASSSSGGRGYGYTF. The DNA of the CDR3 is TGTGCCAGCAGTTCGTCGGGGGGGCGGGGCTATGGCTACACCTTC. The chain has TRBV6-8 and TRBJ1-2; D is possibly TRBD1 (6 bases). In germline, CDR1 is MNHGY, CDR2 SAAAGT. CDR3 size: 15 residues. V was shortened by 4 bases and J by 4 bases, with 16 bases between the two germline ends.

The chain has TRBV5-6 and TRBJ2-5, with D possibly matching TRBD1 (6 bases). The ends were cut back, 4 bases at V and 3 bases at J, with 16 bases in the middle. The CDR3 is 15 residues long. The germline V gene encodes CDR1 SGHDT and CDR2 YYEEEE. The CDR3 spells CASSPDGGRKETQYF. Written as DNA, the CDR3 is TGTGCCAGCAGCCCCGATGGGGGCCGTAAAGAGACCCAGTACTTC.

In this sample, this clonotype turned up many times. This chain joins TRBV9 and TRBJ1-4; weak D call: TRBD1 (6 bases). This CDR3 is built from 14 residues. Trimming stripped 0 bases from V and 8 bases from J, with 11 bases between. The V gene's germline CDR1 is SGDLS and CDR2 YYNGEE. CDR3 bases: TGTGCCAGCAGCGTAGAGGGGGGCCGAGAAAAACTGTTTTTT. This encodes CASSVEGGREKLFF.

This clonotype was counted at least ten times. This sequence joins TRBV6-6 and TRBJ1-6; weak D call: TRBD1 (6 bases). The germline V and J ends were trimmed by 5 bases and 4 bases, with 15 bases remaining between them. CDR3 length equals 16 residues. Germline CDR1 is MNHNY and CDR2 is SVGAGI (reference sequence). The CDR3 coding sequence is TGTGCCAGCAGTGGTGACAGGATCCTGTATAATTCACCCCTCCACTTT. It specifies CASSGDRILYNSPLHF.

In its sample, this clonotype was seen many times. The rearrangement joins TRBV28 to TRBJ2-7, with a tentative D call TRBD2 (5 bases). The CDR3 length is 14 residues. V dropped 3 bases and J dropped 6 bases, with 15 bases sitting between them. The germline V gene has CDR1 MDHEN and CDR2 SYDVKM. The CDR3 nucleotides are TGTGCCAGCAGTTTTTGGTCTAGCTTCGGCGAGCAGTACTTC. It specifies CASSFWSSFGEQYF.

The table lists this clonotype with a count of one. One end of the junction varies from germline; a read error may be responsible. V is TRBV27 and J is TRBJ2-6; D may be TRBD1 (5 bases). CDR1 and CDR2 from the germline V gene are MNHEY and SMNVEV (reference sequence). The CDR3 loop spans 13 amino acids. CDR3 coding DNA: TGTGCCAGCAAGGGGTCTGGGGACAACGTCCTGACTTTC. This sequence encodes CASKGSGDNVLTF.

This clonotype came up many times. The chain links TRBV7-2 to TRBJ1-2; no firm D call. V dropped 0 bases and J dropped 7 bases, with 9 bases sitting between them. Germline lookup yields CDR1 SGHTA and CDR2 FQGNSA. The CDR3 runs to 13 residues. The CDR3 nucleotides are TGTGCCAGCAGCTTAGCCCGTGAGAGTGGCTACACCTTC. Protein product: CASSLARESGYTF.

This clonotype was counted many times. The chain joins TRBV7-2 to TRBJ1-1, with D unresolved. V was cut by 3 bases and J by 0 bases, with 8 bases left in between. Germline V gene sequence: CDR1 SGHTA, CDR2 FQGNSA. The CDR3 contains 14 residues. CDR3: CASSLTYMNTEAFF. The DNA of the CDR3 is TGTGCCAGCAGCTTGACATACATGAACACTGAAGCTTTCTTT.

The chain joins TRBV27 to TRBJ2-1, with D unclear. CDR1 MNHEY and CDR2 SMNVEV come from the germline V gene (reference sequence). The V end lost 3 bases, the J end lost 9 bases, and 21 bases lay between the germline ends. The CDR3 length is 16 residues. The chain's CDR3 is CASSFRGGRMGSEQFF. In DNA form, the CDR3 reads TGTGCCAGCAGTTTTAGAGGCGGACGGATGGGAAGTGAGCAGTTCTTC.

This clonotype was counted many times. The chain employs TRBV4-1 and TRBJ1-6; possibly TRBD1 for D (6 bases). The CDR3 spans 17 residues. Germline V gene sequence: CDR1 MGHRA, CDR2 YSYEKL. V lost 1 base and J 9 bases, leaving 19 bases between the germline ends. CDR3 in DNA: TGCGCCAGCAGCCAAGGAGTCGCCCGGGGGCTGGGTTCACCCCTCCACTTT. It is translated as CASSQGVARGLGSPLHF.

In its sample, this clonotype was seen many times. V and J are TRBV7-2 and TRBJ2-7; weak D call: TRBD1 (6 bases). The CDR3 totals 14 residues. Germline loops: CDR1 SGHTA, CDR2 FQGNSA. V shed 4 bases and J shed 2 bases, with 12 bases lying between them. The CDR3 nucleotides are TGTGCCAGCAGCTCACGGGACAAGGCCTACGAGCAGTACTTC. This encodes CASSSRDKAYEQYF. The full variable domain, completed using reference TRBV7-2 and TRBJ2-7, is GAGVSQSPSNKVTEKGKDVELRCDPISGHTALYWYRQSLGQGLEFLIYFQGNSAPDKSGLPSDRFSAERTGGSVSTLTIQRTQQEDSAVYLCASSSRDKAYEQYFGPGTRLTVT.

The J gene is TRBJ2-7, the V gene TRBV3-1; D perhaps matches TRBD2 (6 bases). V was pared by 5 bases and J by 0 bases, with 14 bases between. This CDR3 has 15 amino acids. The germline gives CDR1 LGHDT, CDR2 YNNKEL (reference sequence). The CDR3 sequence: CASSKGLYYSYEQYF. The CDR3 DNA reads as TGTGCCAGCAGCAAGGGACTTTACTACTCCTACGAGCAGTACTTC.

Ten or more counts support this clonotype. This rearrangement joins TRBV18 to TRBJ2-5; unclear D gene. Per the germline V gene, CDR1 is KGHSH and CDR2 is LQKENI. CDR3 length equals 14 residues. V was trimmed by 4 bases and J by 2 bases, leaving 11 bases between them. CDR3 nucleotides: TGTGCCAGCTCACACGGTAGACTTCAAGAGACCCAGTACTTC. This gives the protein CASSHGRLQETQYF.

This clonotype was seen a single time. V is TRBV2 and J is TRBJ2-1; no clear D gene. The CDR3 is 13 amino acids. The germline V and J ends were trimmed by 6 bases and 4 bases, with 10 bases remaining between them. CDR1 and CDR2 (germline): SNHLY, FYNNEI. The CDR3 bases are TGTGCCAGCAGGGGAAACAGATACAATGAGCAGTTCTTC. Translation: CASRGNRYNEQFF.